The rows below give T cell receptor beta chains drawn from one sample of a study of blood T cell repertoires in COVID-19. Generated by immunoSEQ multiplex PCR, the TCRdb table keeps only in-frame clones and is missing some. The repertoire includes 350,000 to 500,000 clones, about 88% of them detected once, and about 1.4% sits in the top ten. Sequencing input: PBMCs or T cells enriched from blood (not recorded which). Source of these receptors: a woman aged 18 to 35 who had been exposed to COVID-19. Both conserved end residues are part of each CDR3. The order of the fields is J gene, clone size, V gene, D gene, CDR3 protein, CDR3 DNA. The D gene is left open where the match is weak. The size of a clone is reported for some rows only, either as once, few or many, or as a class for expanded clones.

j_call: TRBJ2-1; clone_size: NA; v_call: TRBV5-1; d_call: TRBD2; cdr3_aa: CASSLRLWAGGNEQFF; cdr3_nt: TGCGCCAGCAGCCTCCGCCTTTGGGCGGGAGGGAATGAGCAGTTCTTC
j_call: TRBJ1-2; clone_size: NA; v_call: TRBV29-1; d_call: NA; cdr3_aa: CSATENYGYTF; cdr3_nt: TGCAGCGCGACAGAGAACTATGGCTACACCTTC
j_call: TRBJ2-7; clone_size: NA; v_call: TRBV11-2; d_call: TRBD2; cdr3_aa: CASSLALAGVASYEQYF; cdr3_nt: TGTGCCAGCAGCTTAGCCCTAGCGGGAGTTGCCTCCTACGAGCAGTACTTC
j_call: TRBJ1-1; clone_size: NA; v_call: TRBV25-1; d_call: NA; cdr3_aa: CASSEFRGANTEAFF; cdr3_nt: TGTGCCAGCAGTGAATTTCGGGGGGCCAACACTGAAGCTTTCTTT
j_call: TRBJ1-3; clone_size: NA; v_call: TRBV4-1; d_call: TRBD1; cdr3_aa: CASSPRDRGSGNTIYF; cdr3_nt: TGCGCCAGCAGCCCCCGGGACAGGGGTTCTGGAAACACCATATATTTT
j_call: TRBJ2-7; clone_size: NA; v_call: TRBV7-2; d_call: TRBD2; cdr3_aa: CASSSLAGEFYEQYF; cdr3_nt: TGTGCCAGCAGCTCCTTAGCGGGAGAGTTCTACGAGCAGTACTTC
j_call: TRBJ2-1; clone_size: NA; v_call: TRBV10-3; d_call: TRBD1; cdr3_aa: CAITPTGVNEQFF; cdr3_nt: TGTGCCATCACTCCGACAGGGGTAAATGAGCAGTTCTTC
j_call: TRBJ2-3; clone_size: NA; v_call: TRBV7-2; d_call: TRBD2; cdr3_aa: CASSQQAGGNTDTQYF; cdr3_nt: TGTGCCAGCAGCCAGCAAGCGGGAGGGAACACAGATACGCAGTATTTT
j_call: TRBJ1-2; clone_size: NA; v_call: TRBV11-2; d_call: TRBD1; cdr3_aa: CASSSGTDPYGYTF; cdr3_nt: TGTGCCAGCAGCTCGGGGACAGACCCCTATGGCTACACCTTC
j_call: TRBJ2-1; clone_size: NA; v_call: TRBV12-3/TRBV12-4; d_call: NA; cdr3_aa: CASSFAVNNEQFF; cdr3_nt: TGTGCCAGCAGTTTCGCGGTTAACAATGAGCAGTTCTTC
j_call: TRBJ1-5; clone_size: NA; v_call: TRBV27; d_call: TRBD1; cdr3_aa: CVSRAGTGLWRETYSNQPQHF; cdr3_nt: TGTGTCAGCAGGGCCGGGACAGGGCTCTGGAGGGAGACTTATAGCAATCAGCCCCAGCATTTT
j_call: TRBJ2-5; clone_size: NA; v_call: TRBV21-1; d_call: NA; cdr3_aa: CASSGNTRTRGGPVQETQYF; cdr3_nt: TGTGCCAGCAGCGGCAACACGCGGACCCGCGGGGGACCTGTCCAAGAGACCCAGTACTTC
j_call: TRBJ1-2; clone_size: NA; v_call: TRBV24-1; d_call: NA; cdr3_aa: CATSDPYQTGTYGYTF; cdr3_nt: TGTGCCACCAGTGATCCATACCAAACAGGGACCTATGGCTACACCTTC
j_call: TRBJ2-7; clone_size: once; v_call: TRBV7-9; d_call: NA; cdr3_aa: CASSLDRAYEQYF; cdr3_nt: TGTGCCAGCAGCTTAGACAGGGCCTACGAGCAGTACTTC
j_call: TRBJ2-1; clone_size: once; v_call: TRBV10-1; d_call: TRBD2; cdr3_aa: CASSGSGRNYNEQFF; cdr3_nt: TGCGCCAGCAGTGGAAGCGGGAGGAACTACAATGAGCAGTTCTTC
j_call: TRBJ1-1; clone_size: NA; v_call: TRBV9; d_call: TRBD1; cdr3_aa: CASSAPGGGEAFF; cdr3_nt: TGTGCCAGCAGCGCTCCAGGGGGCGGCGAGGCTTTCTTT
j_call: TRBJ2-7; clone_size: NA; v_call: TRBV18; d_call: TRBD1; cdr3_aa: CASSAGTASYEQYF; cdr3_nt: TGTGCCAGCTCAGCCGGGACAGCCAGCTACGAGCAGTACTTC
j_call: TRBJ1-2; clone_size: NA; v_call: TRBV19; d_call: NA; cdr3_aa: CASSELQPQGYTF; cdr3_nt: TGTGCCAGTAGTGAATTACAGCCCCAGGGCTACACCTTC
j_call: TRBJ1-5; clone_size: NA; v_call: TRBV5-3; d_call: NA; cdr3_aa: CARSLVRVSSNQPQHF; cdr3_nt: TGTGCCAGAAGCTTGGTCAGGGTATCTAGCAATCAGCCCCAGCATTTT
j_call: TRBJ2-7; clone_size: NA; v_call: TRBV7-6; d_call: NA; cdr3_aa: CASRRGAGDEQYF; cdr3_nt: TGTGCCTCGCGCCGGGGAGCAGGCGACGAGCAGTACTTC
j_call: TRBJ1-2; clone_size: NA; v_call: TRBV21-1; d_call: NA; cdr3_aa: CASSKGGGRNGYTF; cdr3_nt: TGTGCCAGCAGCAAAGGCGGGGGGAGGAACGGCTACACCTTC
j_call: TRBJ2-1; clone_size: NA; v_call: TRBV7-6; d_call: NA; cdr3_aa: CASSLTDYSYNEQFF; cdr3_nt: TGTGCCAGCAGCTTAACAGATTACTCCTACAATGAGCAGTTCTTC
j_call: TRBJ1-5; clone_size: few; v_call: TRBV18; d_call: NA; cdr3_aa: CASSPVSRDQPQHF; cdr3_nt: TGTGCCAGCTCTCCCGTGTCGAGGGATCAGCCCCAGCATTTT
j_call: TRBJ2-1; clone_size: NA; v_call: TRBV24-1; d_call: NA; cdr3_aa: CATSITGSYNEQFF; cdr3_nt: TGTGCCACCAGTATTACGGGGTCCTACAATGAGCAGTTCTTC
j_call: TRBJ1-5; clone_size: NA; v_call: TRBV21-1; d_call: NA; cdr3_aa: CASSKAPRITGTGGSNSNQPQHF; cdr3_nt: TGTGCCAGCAGCAAAGCGCCAAGAATTACCGGGACAGGGGGCAGCAATAGCAATCAGCCCCAGCATTTT
j_call: TRBJ2-2; clone_size: NA; v_call: TRBV28; d_call: NA; cdr3_aa: CASTLQGFTGELFF; cdr3_nt: TGTGCCAGCACCTTACAGGGTTTCACCGGGGAGCTGTTTTTT
j_call: TRBJ1-4; clone_size: once; v_call: TRBV28; d_call: TRBD1; cdr3_aa: CASRSDRGRIATNEKLFF; cdr3_nt: TGTGCCAGCAGGTCGGACAGGGGGCGGATTGCAACTAATGAAAAACTGTTTTTT
j_call: TRBJ1-5; clone_size: few; v_call: TRBV19; d_call: TRBD1; cdr3_aa: CASSAWDRPTGNQPQHF; cdr3_nt: TGTGCCAGTAGTGCCTGGGACAGACCTACGGGCAATCAGCCCCAGCATTTT
j_call: TRBJ1-2; clone_size: NA; v_call: TRBV4-1; d_call: NA; cdr3_aa: CASSQGLTESYTF; cdr3_nt: TGCGCCAGCAGCCAAGGCCTAACAGAAAGCTACACCTTC
j_call: TRBJ1-1; clone_size: NA; v_call: TRBV2; d_call: NA; cdr3_aa: CASQASEGREAFF; cdr3_nt: TGTGCCAGCCAAGCATCGGAGGGCCGTGAAGCTTTCTTT
j_call: TRBJ1-3; clone_size: NA; v_call: TRBV5-4; d_call: TRBD1; cdr3_aa: CASSLTGGSGNTIYF; cdr3_nt: TGTGCCAGCAGCTTGACAGGGGGCTCTGGAAACACCATATATTTT
j_call: TRBJ1-2; clone_size: NA; v_call: TRBV5-5; d_call: NA; cdr3_aa: CASSFSVTASYGYTF; cdr3_nt: TGTGCCAGCAGCTTTTCAGTGACAGCCTCGTATGGCTACACCTTC
j_call: TRBJ2-7; clone_size: once; v_call: TRBV7-9; d_call: TRBD2; cdr3_aa: CASSPEIEGGPPYEQYF; cdr3_nt: TGTGCCAGCAGCCCGGAAATTGAGGGAGGGCCCCCCTACGAGCAGTACTTC
j_call: TRBJ1-5; clone_size: NA; v_call: TRBV24-1; d_call: NA; cdr3_aa: CATSEPKGRAGGNQPQHF; cdr3_nt: TGTGCCACCAGTGAACCTAAGGGGAGGGCCGGGGGCAATCAGCCCCAGCATTTT
j_call: TRBJ2-3; clone_size: NA; v_call: TRBV5-1; d_call: NA; cdr3_aa: CASSLMVATDTQYF; cdr3_nt: TGCGCCAGCAGCTTGATGGTAGCCACAGATACGCAGTATTTT
j_call: TRBJ2-1; clone_size: NA; v_call: TRBV24-1; d_call: NA; cdr3_aa: CATSDPDSNYNEQFF; cdr3_nt: TGTGCCACCAGTGACCCGGACTCGAACTACAATGAGCAGTTCTTC
j_call: TRBJ2-7; clone_size: NA; v_call: TRBV29-1; d_call: NA; cdr3_aa: CSVEEGSSWSYEQYF; cdr3_nt: TGCAGCGTTGAAGAGGGGAGTTCTTGGTCCTACGAGCAGTACTTC
j_call: TRBJ1-5; clone_size: NA; v_call: TRBV6-2/TRBV6-3; d_call: NA; cdr3_aa: CASSWTENQPQHF; cdr3_nt: TGTGCCAGCAGCTGGACAGAGAATCAGCCCCAGCATTTT
j_call: TRBJ1-6; clone_size: NA; v_call: TRBV3-1/TRBV3-2; d_call: NA; cdr3_aa: CASSQGEGSPLHF; cdr3_nt: TGTGCCAGCAGCCAAGGGGAGGGTTCACCCCTCCACTTT
j_call: TRBJ1-6; clone_size: NA; v_call: TRBV27; d_call: TRBD1; cdr3_aa: CASRDQGANNSPLHF; cdr3_nt: TGTGCCAGCCGGGACCAGGGGGCCAACAATTCACCCCTCCACTTT
j_call: TRBJ1-1; clone_size: NA; v_call: TRBV28; d_call: NA; cdr3_aa: CASSPSLNTEAFF; cdr3_nt: TGTGCCAGCAGTCCAAGCCTGAACACTGAAGCTTTCTTT
j_call: TRBJ1-6; clone_size: NA; v_call: TRBV19; d_call: TRBD1; cdr3_aa: CAIGTGQNSPLHF; cdr3_nt: TGTGCCATAGGGACAGGACAAAATTCACCCCTCCACTTT
j_call: TRBJ1-4; clone_size: NA; v_call: TRBV4-1; d_call: NA; cdr3_aa: CASSQAQATNEKLFF; cdr3_nt: TGCGCCAGCAGCCAGGCCCAGGCAACTAATGAAAAACTGTTTTTT
j_call: TRBJ1-4; clone_size: few; v_call: TRBV28; d_call: NA; cdr3_aa: CASSSPLNEKLFF; cdr3_nt: TGTGCCAGCAGTTCCCCCTTGAATGAAAAACTGTTTTTT
j_call: TRBJ2-3; clone_size: NA; v_call: TRBV28; d_call: TRBD2; cdr3_aa: CASRAGGADTQYF; cdr3_nt: TGTGCCAGCAGGGCGGGGGGAGCAGATACGCAGTATTTT
j_call: TRBJ1-6; clone_size: NA; v_call: TRBV6-5; d_call: TRBD1; cdr3_aa: CASSYEGQGTSPLHF; cdr3_nt: TGTGCCAGCAGTTACGAGGGACAGGGCACTTCACCCCTCCACTTT
j_call: TRBJ1-2; clone_size: NA; v_call: TRBV2; d_call: NA; cdr3_aa: CASSEARAAGFIF; cdr3_nt: TGTGCCAGCAGTGAAGCCAGGGCGGCGGGGTTCATCTTC
j_call: TRBJ2-1; clone_size: NA; v_call: TRBV7-9; d_call: TRBD2; cdr3_aa: CASSPWTSGRAHEQFF; cdr3_nt: TGTGCCAGCAGCCCATGGACTAGCGGGAGGGCCCATGAGCAGTTCTTC
j_call: TRBJ2-7; clone_size: NA; v_call: TRBV10-3; d_call: NA; cdr3_aa: CAISEQGIGEQYF; cdr3_nt: TGTGCCATCAGTGAACAGGGAATAGGCGAGCAGTACTTC
j_call: TRBJ1-1; clone_size: NA; v_call: TRBV20-1; d_call: NA; cdr3_aa: CSAQRGTEAFF; cdr3_nt: TGCAGTGCGCAACGGGGCACTGAAGCTTTCTTT
j_call: TRBJ1-4; clone_size: NA; v_call: TRBV28; d_call: TRBD1; cdr3_aa: CASSLDRGFVLSNEKLFF; cdr3_nt: TGTGCCAGCAGCCTAGACAGGGGATTTGTTTTGTCTAATGAAAAACTGTTTTTT
j_call: TRBJ2-5; clone_size: NA; v_call: TRBV5-6; d_call: TRBD1; cdr3_aa: CASSTGVGETQYF; cdr3_nt: TGTGCCAGCAGCACAGGGGTGGGGGAGACCCAGTACTTC
j_call: TRBJ2-5; clone_size: NA; v_call: TRBV2; d_call: NA; cdr3_aa: CASSEQGGGETQYF; cdr3_nt: TGTGCCAGCAGTGAGCAGGGAGGGGGAGAGACCCAGTACTTC
j_call: TRBJ1-1; clone_size: once; v_call: TRBV5-1; d_call: TRBD1; cdr3_aa: CASSLGHRGTAEAFF; cdr3_nt: TGCGCCAGCAGCTTGGGACACAGGGGTACGGCTGAAGCTTTCTTT